These T cell receptor beta chains were read from a single sample in a study of PD-1 blockade in classical Hodgkin lymphoma. Sequencing was performed with immunoSEQ multiplex PCR; in TCRdb, only in-frame clones are kept and a portion is missing. Of 21,000 or so clones listed, roughly 72% are singletons. The specimen was peripheral blood mononuclear cells (PBMCs), collected at baseline. These receptors came from a human donor with classical Hodgkin lymphoma. Each CDR3 is given with its conserved first and last residue. A D gene is named only where the DNA matches it firmly. The listing skips clone size in some rows; elsewhere it reads once, few, many or a size class.

CDR3 protein: CASSFSGTETYEQYF
CDR3 DNA: TGTGCCAGCAGCTTCTCCGGGACAGAGACCTACGAGCAGTACTTC
clone size: .
V gene: TRBV9
J gene: TRBJ2-7
D gene: TRBD1

CDR3 protein: CASITGLSNRDEQFF
CDR3 DNA: TGTGCCAGCATCACAGGACTATCCAACAGGGATGAGCAGTTCTTC
clone size: .
V gene: TRBV6-1
J gene: TRBJ2-1
D gene: .

CDR3 protein: CAISESAGELFF
CDR3 DNA: TGTGCCATCAGTGAGTCTGCCGGGGAGCTGTTTTTT
clone size: few
V gene: TRBV10-3
J gene: TRBJ2-2
D gene: .

CDR3 protein: CASSDRGYSGNTIYF
CDR3 DNA: TGTGCCAGCAGCGACAGGGGTTACTCTGGAAACACCATATATTTT
clone size: .
V gene: TRBV28
J gene: TRBJ1-3
D gene: TRBD1

CDR3 protein: CASRRGNSGNTIYF
CDR3 DNA: TGTGCCAGTAGGAGGGGTAACTCTGGAAACACCATATATTTT
clone size: .
V gene: TRBV19
J gene: TRBJ1-3
D gene: .

CDR3 protein: CASSLLGQGIFSSYEQYF
CDR3 DNA: TGTGCCAGCAGTTTATTGGGACAGGGTATCTTCAGCTCCTACGAGCAGTACTTC
clone size: .
V gene: TRBV28
J gene: TRBJ2-7
D gene: TRBD1

CDR3 protein: CASRDRDRGLHEQYF
CDR3 DNA: TGTGCCAGCAGAGACCGGGACAGGGGGCTCCACGAGCAGTACTTC
clone size: .
V gene: TRBV6-5
J gene: TRBJ2-7
D gene: TRBD1

CDR3 protein: CASSLIHSGANVLTF
CDR3 DNA: TGTGCCAGCAGTTTAATTCACTCTGGGGCCAACGTCCTGACTTTC
clone size: .
V gene: TRBV28
J gene: TRBJ2-6
D gene: .

CDR3 protein: CASSLLSTGNTEAFF
CDR3 DNA: TGCGCCAGCAGCTTGTTATCTACGGGGAACACTGAAGCTTTCTTT
clone size: .
V gene: TRBV5-1
J gene: TRBJ1-1
D gene: .

CDR3 protein: CASSGDRHYGYTF
CDR3 DNA: TGTGCCAGCAGTGGGGACAGGCACTATGGCTACACCTTC
clone size: .
V gene: TRBV5-4
J gene: TRBJ1-2
D gene: TRBD1

CDR3 protein: CASSLQGGSGGTDTQYF
CDR3 DNA: TGCGCCAGCAGCCTCCAAGGGGGTAGCGGGGGCACAGATACGCAGTATTTT
clone size: .
V gene: TRBV5-1
J gene: TRBJ2-3
D gene: TRBD2

CDR3 protein: CASSSTSGRGSEQFF
CDR3 DNA: TGTGCCAGCTCATCGACTAGCGGGAGGGGGAGTGAGCAGTTCTTC
clone size: .
V gene: TRBV18
J gene: TRBJ2-1
D gene: TRBD2

CDR3 protein: CASAQGARGRARETQYF
CDR3 DNA: TGTGCCAGCGCACAGGGGGCTCGGGGGAGGGCCAGGGAGACCCAGTACTTC
clone size: .
V gene: TRBV7-2
J gene: TRBJ2-5
D gene: TRBD1

CDR3 protein: CASSLKEYNEQFF
CDR3 DNA: TGTGCCAGCAGTTTAAAGGAATACAATGAGCAGTTCTTC
clone size: .
V gene: TRBV27
J gene: TRBJ2-1
D gene: .

CDR3 protein: CASSQDSGGYHDEQYF
CDR3 DNA: TGCGCCAGCAGCCAAGACTCCGGGGGCTACCACGACGAGCAGTACTTC
clone size: few
V gene: TRBV4-3
J gene: TRBJ2-7
D gene: .

CDR3 protein: CASSGGLAGSYEQYF
CDR3 DNA: TGTGCCAGCAGCGGCGGACTAGCGGGCTCCTACGAGCAGTACTTC
clone size: .
V gene: TRBV9
J gene: TRBJ2-7
D gene: TRBD2

CDR3 protein: CASSLGGPNTEAFF
CDR3 DNA: TGCGCCAGCAGCTTGGGGGGCCCGAACACTGAAGCTTTCTTT
clone size: few
V gene: TRBV5-1
J gene: TRBJ1-1
D gene: .

CDR3 protein: CASSLGTGELFF
CDR3 DNA: TGTGCCAGCAGTTTGGGCACCGGGGAGCTGTTTTTT
clone size: once
V gene: TRBV28
J gene: TRBJ2-2
D gene: .

CDR3 protein: CASSALAGGQTEQYF
CDR3 DNA: TGTGCCAGCAGTGCCCTAGCGGGAGGCCAGACCGAGCAGTACTTC
clone size: .
V gene: TRBV27
J gene: TRBJ2-7
D gene: TRBD2

CDR3 protein: CASSPLRDPREGEQFF
CDR3 DNA: TGTGCCAGCAGTCCTCTCCGGGACCCCCGAGAGGGTGAGCAGTTCTTC
clone size: .
V gene: TRBV28
J gene: TRBJ2-1
D gene: .

CDR3 protein: CSVEDHGTENNEQFF
CDR3 DNA: TGCAGCGTTGAAGATCACGGGACAGAAAACAATGAGCAGTTCTTC
clone size: .
V gene: TRBV29-1
J gene: TRBJ2-1
D gene: TRBD1

CDR3 protein: CASSLPWASGGGEQYF
CDR3 DNA: TGTGCCAGCAGCCTACCCTGGGCTAGCGGGGGAGGAGAGCAGTACTTC
clone size: .
V gene: TRBV13
J gene: TRBJ2-7
D gene: TRBD2

CDR3 protein: CASSLGGQGSNYGYTF
CDR3 DNA: TGTGCCAGCAGTTTAGGGGGACAGGGGTCTAACTATGGCTACACCTTC
clone size: .
V gene: TRBV28
J gene: TRBJ1-2
D gene: TRBD1

CDR3 protein: CASRGPGTATGELFF
CDR3 DNA: TGCGCCAGCAGAGGTCCTGGGACAGCTACCGGGGAGCTGTTTTTT
clone size: .
V gene: TRBV5-1
J gene: TRBJ2-2
D gene: TRBD1

CDR3 protein: CASSKGLFVSHSNQPQHF
CDR3 DNA: TGTGCCAGCAGCAAAGGACTGTTTGTGTCCCATAGCAATCAGCCCCAGCATTTT
clone size: .
V gene: TRBV21-1
J gene: TRBJ1-5
D gene: .

CDR3 protein: CASSPWSLSLAGLFPSTDTQYF
CDR3 DNA: TGTGCCAGCAGCCCGTGGTCACTGTCTCTGGCGGGCCTATTCCCTAGCACAGATACGCAGTATTTT
clone size: .
V gene: TRBV27
J gene: TRBJ2-3
D gene: .

CDR3 protein: CASSPRNTGTEAFF
CDR3 DNA: TGCGCCAGCAGCCCCCGGAACACAGGGACTGAAGCTTTCTTT
clone size: .
V gene: TRBV5-1
J gene: TRBJ1-1
D gene: .

CDR3 protein: CASSQDRGGFEEQYF
CDR3 DNA: TGCGCCAGCAGCCAGGACAGGGGAGGGTTCGAAGAGCAGTACTTC
clone size: medium-sized
V gene: TRBV4-1
J gene: TRBJ2-7
D gene: TRBD1

CDR3 protein: CSVDRGGTYEQYF
CDR3 DNA: TGCAGCGTTGACAGGGGGGGAACCTACGAGCAGTACTTC
clone size: .
V gene: TRBV29-1
J gene: TRBJ2-7
D gene: .

CDR3 protein: CASSSIGMNTEAFF
CDR3 DNA: TGTGCCAGCAGTTCCATAGGCATGAACACTGAAGCTTTCTTT
clone size: .
V gene: TRBV7-2
J gene: TRBJ1-1
D gene: .

CDR3 protein: CSVVVIMGTDTQYF
CDR3 DNA: TGCAGCGTTGTAGTCATTATGGGCACAGATACGCAGTATTTT
clone size: .
V gene: TRBV29-1
J gene: TRBJ2-3
D gene: .

CDR3 protein: CASSQDEGGIDTQYF
CDR3 DNA: TGCGCCAGCAGCCAAGATGAAGGGGGGATAGATACGCAGTATTTT
clone size: .
V gene: TRBV4-1
J gene: TRBJ2-3
D gene: .

CDR3 protein: CASSLPPTATDEQYF
CDR3 DNA: TGTGCCAGCAGTTTACCCCCTACGGCAACTGACGAGCAGTACTTC
clone size: .
V gene: TRBV28
J gene: TRBJ2-7
D gene: .

CDR3 protein: CASSPRVSGQGANEQFF
CDR3 DNA: TGTGCCAGCAGCCCCCGTGTGTCCGGACAGGGGGCCAATGAGCAGTTCTTC
clone size: .
V gene: TRBV7-9
J gene: TRBJ2-1
D gene: TRBD1

CDR3 protein: CASSVASTGTWNEQFF
CDR3 DNA: TGTGCCAGCAGCGTAGCTTCGACCGGGACTTGGAATGAGCAGTTCTTC
clone size: .
V gene: TRBV9
J gene: TRBJ2-1
D gene: .

CDR3 protein: CASSKTEKWYEQYF
CDR3 DNA: TGTGCCAGCAGTAAGACGGAAAAATGGTACGAGCAGTACTTC
clone size: few
V gene: TRBV27
J gene: TRBJ2-7
D gene: .

CDR3 protein: CASSEGDRVWGAFF
CDR3 DNA: TGTGCCAGCAGTGAAGGAGACAGGGTATGGGGAGCTTTCTTT
clone size: .
V gene: TRBV25-1
J gene: TRBJ1-1
D gene: TRBD1

CDR3 protein: CASSQDRGGYQPQHF
CDR3 DNA: TGCGCCAGCAGCCAAGATCGCGGCGGCTATCAGCCCCAGCATTTT
clone size: .
V gene: TRBV4-3
J gene: TRBJ1-5
D gene: .

CDR3 protein: CASSVAGGEQYF
CDR3 DNA: TGTGCCAGCAGCGTAGCCGGAGGGGAGCAGTACTTC
clone size: .
V gene: TRBV7-9
J gene: TRBJ2-5
D gene: .

CDR3 protein: CASSYGTGAANEQFF
CDR3 DNA: TGTGCCAGCAGTTACGGGACAGGGGCTGCCAATGAGCAGTTCTTC
clone size: medium-sized
V gene: TRBV6-5
J gene: TRBJ2-1
D gene: TRBD1

CDR3 protein: CAITPDRGDEQFF
CDR3 DNA: TGTGCCATCACCCCGGACAGGGGAGATGAGCAGTTCTTC
clone size: .
V gene: TRBV10-3
J gene: TRBJ2-1
D gene: TRBD1